One sample yielded the 25 T cell receptor beta chains listed below, sequenced in a study of blood T cell repertoires in COVID-19. The repertoire was sequenced with immunoSEQ multiplex PCR; TCRdb's copy has only in-frame clones and lacks some. Among fewer than 400,000 clones listed, approximately 89% were seen once. Sequenced: PBMCs or T cells enriched from blood (not recorded which). All receptors come from a woman aged 30 to 39 who had recovered from COVID-19.

The V call is TRBV19, the J call TRBJ2-7, with D tentatively TRBD2 (5 bases). Trimming removed 5 bases from V and 6 bases from J, with 14 bases in between. The CDR3 is made up of 13 amino acids. Germline CDR1 LNHDA, CDR2 SQIVND (reference sequence). The CDR3 sequence is CASSGGRAGEQYF. The CDR3 DNA is TGTGCCAGTAGTGGCGGTAGGGCGGGCGAGCAGTACTTC.

The chain employs TRBV5-6 and TRBJ2-3; possible D gene TRBD2, 6 bases. Germline V lookup: CDR1 SGHDT, CDR2 YYEEEE. Trimming left V 5 bases short and J 2 bases short, with 18 bases between. This CDR3 contains 16 residues. CDR3 loop: CASRVVGTHPTDTQYF. The CDR3 nucleotides read TGTGCCAGCAGGGTGGTTGGGACTCATCCCACAGATACGCAGTATTTT.

V usage is TRBV3-1 (or the pseudogene TRBV3-2) and J usage is TRBJ1-5; D is undetermined. The CDR3 totals 15 residues. The germline V gene encodes CDR1 LGHDT and CDR2 YNNKEL (reference sequence). V dropped 0 bases and J dropped 2 bases, with 8 bases sitting between them. The CDR3 spells CASSQDRERNQPQHF. The CDR3 nucleotides are TGTGCCAGCAGCCAAGATCGCGAGCGCAATCAGCCCCAGCATTTT.

This rearrangement joins TRBV6-2 or TRBV6-3 to TRBJ2-5, with 7 bases that match TRBD2. With 0 bases clipped from V and 0 bases from J, the junction kept 10 bases outside the gene matches. The CDR3 runs 18 residues. Germline-derived CDR1 and CDR2 are MNHEY and SVGEGT. CDR3 protein: CASSYSGTILEYQETQYF. In DNA form, the CDR3 reads TGTGCCAGCAGTTACTCCGGGACTATCCTCGAGTACCAAGAGACCCAGTACTTC.

This clone was seen only once. The V call is TRBV30, the J call TRBJ2-7; unclear D gene. Trimming removed 1 base from V and 9 bases from J, with 16 bases in between. This CDR3 is 13 amino acids long. CDR1 and CDR2 (germline): GTSNPN, SVGIG (reference sequence). In nucleotides, the CDR3 is TGTGCCTGGAGTGAGTCTTCGGCAGCAGGGCAGTACTTC. As protein: CAWSESSAAGQYF.

The chain links TRBV5-4 to TRBJ2-1, with 7 bases aligning to TRBD2. This CDR3 is 14 amino acids long. V was pared by 6 bases and J by 7 bases, with 10 bases of the junction left unmatched. CDR1 and CDR2 from the germline V gene are SGHNT and YYREEE (reference sequence). This CDR3 is CASTNPWGGNEQFF. As DNA, the CDR3 is TGTGCCAGCACCAATCCCTGGGGGGGAAATGAGCAGTTCTTC.

The V call is TRBV3-1 (or the pseudogene TRBV3-2), the J call TRBJ1-3, with D tentatively TRBD1 (5 bases). Germline V gene data show CDR1 as LGHDT and CDR2 as YNNKEL (reference sequence). V dropped 2 bases and J dropped 2 bases, with 13 bases sitting between them. The CDR3 loop spans 16 amino acids. CDR3 sequence (DNA): TGTGCCAGCAGCCAAAGGAGGGGAACGCCTGGAAACACCATATATTTT. It specifies CASSQRRGTPGNTIYF.

The rearrangement links TRBV19 to TRBJ2-7; the D gene is possibly TRBD1 (6 bases). The CDR3 runs 12 residues. V was shortened by 5 bases and J by 4 bases, with 9 bases between the two germline ends. Germline CDR1 is LNHDA and CDR2 is SQIVND (reference sequence). DNA for the CDR3: TGTGCCAGTAGTGTGGACAGTTACGAGCAGTACTTC. This encodes CASSVDSYEQYF. The entire variable domain, with the rest obtained from reference TRBV19 and TRBJ2-7, is as follows: DGGITQSPKYLFRKEGQNVTLSCEQNLNHDAMYWYRQDPGQGLRLIYYSQIVNDFQKGDIAEGYSVSREKKESFPLTVTSAQKNPTAFYLCASSVDSYEQYFGPGTRLTVT.

The chain carries TRBV28 and TRBJ2-5; the D gene is possibly TRBD1 (6 bases). V lost 7 bases, J lost 3 bases, and 18 bases lay in between. Germline V gene sequence: CDR1 MDHEN, CDR2 SYDVKM. The CDR3 has 15 amino acids. CDR3 loop: CASTHREAGKETQYF. The CDR3 DNA sequence: TGTGCCAGCACCCACAGGGAAGCAGGCAAAGAGACCCAGTACTTC.

This chain connects TRBV5-6 to TRBJ2-1; 7 positions agree with TRBD2. V dropped 4 bases and J dropped 0; count of bases not matched to a gene: 10. The CDR3 extends over 17 amino acids. Germline CDR1 is SGHDT and CDR2 is YYEEEE. The CDR3 reads CASSIGSSGRSYNEQFF. The CDR3 DNA reads as TGTGCCAGCAGCATTGGCTCTAGCGGACGCTCCTACAATGAGCAGTTCTTC.

This sequence joins TRBV30 and TRBJ1-4; TRBD1 matches 10 bases. Germline-derived CDR1 and CDR2 are GTSNPN and SVGIG (reference sequence). The CDR3 extends over 14 amino acids. With 2 bases clipped from V and 7 bases from J, the junction kept 4 bases outside the gene matches. CDR3 amino acids: CAWSSGTGVEKLFF. CDR3 DNA: TGTGCCTGGAGTTCCGGGACAGGGGTTGAAAAACTGTTTTTT.

The DNA of the CDR3 is TGTGCCAGCAGCGTACAGTACCAAGAGACCCAGTACTTC. Encoded protein: CASSVQYQETQYF. V gene TRBV6-5 combines with J gene TRBJ2-5, with D unclear. The germline V gene encodes CDR1 MNHEY and CDR2 SVGAGI. The CDR3 extends over 13 amino acids. V was pared by 6 bases and J by 0 bases, with 8 bases between.

The chain carries TRBV6-5 and TRBJ1-1, with D uncertain. V was shortened by 4 bases and J by 9 bases, with 15 bases between the two germline ends. CDR1 and CDR2 from the germline V gene are MNHEY and SVGAGI. The CDR3 extends over 13 amino acids. The CDR3 sequence: CASSSRVFDKAFF. The CDR3 DNA sequence: TGTGCCAGCAGTTCTCGGGTCTTCGATAAAGCTTTCTTT.

The J gene is TRBJ1-1, the V gene TRBV19; 8 bases line up with TRBD1. The V gene's germline CDR1 is LNHDA and CDR2 SQIVND (reference sequence). V shed 2 bases and J 5 bases; nucleotides not matched to a gene: 10. This CDR3 comprises 16 residues. CDR3 DNA: TGTGCCAGTAGTATACCGCTCCAGGGGGCTGGAACTGAAGCTTTCTTT. Protein sequence: CASSIPLQGAGTEAFF.

The chain has TRBV20-1 and TRBJ2-1; 7 bases line up with TRBD1. The CDR3 has 14 amino acids. Germline lookup yields CDR1 DFQATT and CDR2 SNEGSKA (reference sequence). With V trimmed by 3 bases and J by 5 bases, 7 bases remained unmatched. The CDR3 DNA sequence: TGCAGTGCTAGTGGTCAGGGGGTTGACAATGAGCAGTTCTTC. It encodes CSASGQGVDNEQFF.

The chain uses TRBV19 and TRBJ2-1; TRBD2 might be the D (6 bases). The CDR3 runs to 12 residues. Germline assignment: CDR1 LNHDA and CDR2 SQIVND (reference sequence). V gave up 4 bases and J gave up 6 bases, with 7 bases separating them. CDR3 DNA sequence: TGTGCCAGTAGTACCGGGGGCAATGAGCAGTTCTTC. Its translation: CASSTGGNEQFF. The full variable domain, its missing parts supplied by reference TRBV19 and TRBJ2-1, is DGGITQSPKYLFRKEGQNVTLSCEQNLNHDAMYWYRQDPGQGLRLIYYSQIVNDFQKGDIAEGYSVSREKKESFPLTVTSAQKNPTAFYLCASSTGGNEQFFGPGTRLTVL.

The chain employs TRBV5-4 and TRBJ1-6, with D possibly being TRBD1 (6 bases). This CDR3 has 12 residues. With 4 bases removed from V and 9 bases from J, the gap between germline ends came to 8 bases. Germline CDR1 is SGHNT and CDR2 is YYREEE (reference sequence). CDR3 in DNA: TGTGCCAGCAGCCCAGGGGTTTCACCCCTCCACTTT. Its protein is CASSPGVSPLHF.

The chain employs TRBV14 and TRBJ2-3, with 7 bases that match TRBD2. The CDR3 consists of 17 residues. Germline CDR1 reads SGHDN; CDR2 reads FVKESK. Trimming cost V 0 bases and J 1 base; bases outside gene matches: 7. The CDR3 DNA follows: TGTGCCAGCAGCCAAGATTCGGGGGGAGGAGGCACAGATACGCAGTATTTT. Translation: CASSQDSGGGGTDTQYF.

This chain connects TRBV5-6 to TRBJ1-4; D call uncertain. V lost 5 bases, J lost 4 bases, and 9 bases lay in between. This CDR3 has 13 amino acids. Germline V gives CDR1 SGHDT, CDR2 YYEEEE. The CDR3 nucleotides are TGTGCCAGCAGGTACTCTTTTAATGAAAAACTGTTTTTT. It codes for CASRYSFNEKLFF.

V is TRBV2 and J is TRBJ1-5; tentative D call: TRBD1 (5 bases). This CDR3 has 14 amino acids. Trimming shortened V by 6 bases and J by 6 bases, and 15 bases separated the two germline ends. Germline-derived CDR1 and CDR2 are SNHLY and FYNNEI. CDR3 DNA sequence: TGTGCCAGCAGGGAGAGACAGAACCCTCAGCCCCAGCATTTT. Its translation: CASRERQNPQPQHF.

The V call is TRBV11-2, the J call TRBJ2-1; 7 bases are a match to TRBD1. This CDR3 region has 14 residues. The ends lost 5 bases at V and 7 bases at J; junction bases unmatched: 8. CDR1 and CDR2 from the germline V gene are SGHAT and FQNNGV. CDR3 coding DNA: TGTGCCAGCAGCAGAGACAGGGTGAATAATGAGCAGTTCTTC. Its protein product is CASSRDRVNNEQFF.

The chain links TRBV4-2 to TRBJ1-2, with 8 bases fitting TRBD1. This CDR3 contains 19 residues. Germline values: CDR1 LGHNA, CDR2 YNFKEQ. V lost 0 bases and J lost 5; bases outside the gene matches: 17. The CDR3 coding sequence is TGTGCCAGCAGCCAAGAGCCCGAAGCCGGGACAGGCGCTCTATATGGCTACACCTTC. Residues: CASSQEPEAGTGALYGYTF.

V gene TRBV9 combines with J gene TRBJ1-3, with unresolved D. The CDR3 is 14 residues long. CDR1 is SGDLS and CDR2 is YYNGEE in the germline V gene. V was cut by 0 bases and J by 0 bases, with 4 bases left in between. For the CDR3, the DNA is TGTGCCAGCAGCGTAGTAGCCTCTGGAAACACCATATATTTT. Protein product: CASSVVASGNTIYF.

The chain carries TRBV28 and TRBJ1-2, with 10 bases matching TRBD1. The CDR3 consists of 15 residues. Germline-derived CDR1 and CDR2 are MDHEN and SYDVKM. V was pared by 2 bases and J by 7 bases, with 7 bases of the junction left unmatched. The CDR3 region is CASSLISRTGGGYTF. The CDR3 coding sequence is TGTGCCAGCAGTTTAATTTCCCGGACAGGGGGTGGCTACACCTTC.

The genes are TRBV5-1 and TRBJ2-5; 9 bases agree with TRBD1. CDR1 SGHRS and CDR2 YFSETQ come from the germline V gene. This CDR3 contains 16 residues. The ends lost 5 bases at V and 4 bases at J; junction bases unmatched: 12. DNA for the CDR3: TGCGCCAGCAGACGGCAGCACAGGGGGCAGAGAGAGACCCAGTACTTC. Protein sequence: CASRRQHRGQRETQYF.